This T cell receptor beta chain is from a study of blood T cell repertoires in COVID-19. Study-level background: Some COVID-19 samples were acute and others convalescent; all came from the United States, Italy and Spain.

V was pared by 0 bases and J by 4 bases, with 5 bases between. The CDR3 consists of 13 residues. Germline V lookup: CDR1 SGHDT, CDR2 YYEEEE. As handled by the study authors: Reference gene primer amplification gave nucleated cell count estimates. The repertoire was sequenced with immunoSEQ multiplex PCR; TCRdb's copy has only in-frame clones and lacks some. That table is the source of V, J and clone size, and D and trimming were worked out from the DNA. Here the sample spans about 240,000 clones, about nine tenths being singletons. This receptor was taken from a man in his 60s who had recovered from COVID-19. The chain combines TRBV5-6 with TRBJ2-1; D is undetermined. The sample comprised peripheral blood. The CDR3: CASSLGYYNEQFF. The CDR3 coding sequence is TGTGCCAGCAGCTTGGGCTATTACAATGAGCAGTTCTTC.